Listed below are T cell receptor beta chains from one sample, sequenced in a study of metastatic and nonmetastatic thyroid tumors. With MiXCR, TCRdb called clones anew from the PCR reads. The table shows more than 85,000 clones, with less than 10% occurring only once. The sample comprised blood. These receptors were obtained from a female donor with papillary thyroid cancer or a benign thyroid nodule (not recorded which). Some clones in this sample may be carry-over from other donors' samples. Each CDR3 is given with its conserved first and last residue. D genes are given only for firm matches. The listing skips clone size in some rows; elsewhere it reads once, few, many or a size class.

CDR3	DNA	D	size	V	J
CASSVVGLNTGELFF	TGTGCCAGCAGCGTAGTTGGTTTAAACACCGGGGAGCTGTTTTTT	-	many	TRBV9	TRBJ2-2
CASSRSENTEAFF	TGTGCCAGTAGTAGAAGTGAGAACACTGAAGCTTTCTTT	-	many	TRBV19	TRBJ1-1
CASSSARWGETQYF	TGTGCCAGCAGCTCCGCCCGTTGGGGGGAGACCCAGTACTTC	-	few	TRBV5-5	TRBJ2-5
CASSREGTWVWNEQFF	TGTGCCAGCAGCCGAGAAGGGACATGGGTTTGGAATGAGCAGTTCTTC	-	-	TRBV3-1	TRBJ2-1
CASSIGGQPQHF	TGTGCCAGTAGTATCGGGGGGCAGCCCCAGCATTTT	-	many	TRBV19	TRBJ1-5
CASSPTPGQANTGELFF	TGTGCCAGCAGCCCGACTCCGGGACAGGCGAACACCGGGGAGCTGTTTTTT	TRBD1	many	TRBV5-6	TRBJ2-2
CASSEPSSSPYEQYF	TGTGCCAGCAGTGAACCTTCATCCAGCCCCTACGAGCAGTACTTC	-	many	TRBV25-1	TRBJ2-7
CASSRDSYGYTF	TGTGCCAGCTCACGGGACAGCTATGGCTACACCTTC	TRBD1	many	TRBV18	TRBJ1-2
CASSPPLGTASYEQYF	TGTGCCAGCAGCCCGCCGCTGGGGACAGCCTCCTACGAGCAGTACTTC	TRBD1	many	TRBV13	TRBJ2-7
CASSYPEGPSNQPQHF	TGTGCCAGCAGTTACCCCGAGGGTCCCAGCAATCAGCCCCAGCATTTT	-	-	TRBV6-5	TRBJ1-5
CSESGGTGETQYF	TGCAGTGAGAGCGGGGGGACAGGGGAGACCCAGTACTTC	-	few	TRBV20-1	TRBJ2-5
CASSLSSGPSGANVLTF	TGCGCCAGCAGCTTGTCTAGCGGGCCTTCTGGGGCCAACGTCCTGACTTTC	TRBD2	many	TRBV5-1	TRBJ2-6
CSVQNSGNTIYF	TGCAGTGTACAAAACTCTGGAAACACCATATATTTT	-	-	TRBV20-1	TRBJ1-3
CSARAASGGFGPNTGELFF	TGCAGTGCTAGAGCAGCTAGCGGGGGGTTCGGACCTAACACCGGGGAGCTGTTTTTT	TRBD2	many	TRBV20-1	TRBJ2-2
CSARDYLGSYGYTF	TGCAGTGCTAGAGATTATCTGGGATCCTATGGCTACACCTTC	-	many	TRBV20-1	TRBJ1-2
CASSIGTGNGNAFF	TGTGCCAGTAGTATAGGGACAGGAAATGGGAATGCTTTCTTT	TRBD1	many	TRBV19	TRBJ1-1
CASNPGTGSTDTQYF	TGTGCCAGCAACCCCGGGACAGGGAGCACAGATACGCAGTATTTT	TRBD1	many	TRBV27	TRBJ2-3
CASSPRQILGTEAFF	TGTGCCAGCAGCCCTAGACAGATCCTGGGGACTGAAGCTTTCTTT	-	many	TRBV7-3	TRBJ1-1
CASSLGRSGGGRHETQYF	TGTGCCAGCAGCTTAGGTCGATCTGGCGGGGGGAGACACGAGACCCAGTACTTC	TRBD2	many	TRBV11-2	TRBJ2-5
CASSLGFVGTGANVLTF	TGTGCCAGCAGCTTAGGGTTTGTGGGGACCGGGGCCAACGTCCTGACTTTC	-	-	TRBV13	TRBJ2-6
CASSSLRTKEGNEQFF	TGTGCCAGCAGTTCGCTTCGGACGAAAGAAGGTAATGAGCAGTTCTTC	-	few	TRBV27	TRBJ2-1
CASSEGQGWNQPQHF	TGTGCCAGCAGTGAAGGGCAGGGCTGGAATCAGCCCCAGCATTTT	-	many	TRBV2	TRBJ1-5
CASSRDRGTNVLTF	TGTGCCAGCAGCCGGGACAGGGGGACCAACGTCCTGACTTTC	TRBD1	many	TRBV11-2	TRBJ2-6
CASSHKRGVNSGANVLTF	TGTGCCAGCAGCCACAAGCGGGGGGTTAACTCTGGGGCCAACGTCCTGACTTTC	TRBD2	many	TRBV11-2	TRBJ2-6